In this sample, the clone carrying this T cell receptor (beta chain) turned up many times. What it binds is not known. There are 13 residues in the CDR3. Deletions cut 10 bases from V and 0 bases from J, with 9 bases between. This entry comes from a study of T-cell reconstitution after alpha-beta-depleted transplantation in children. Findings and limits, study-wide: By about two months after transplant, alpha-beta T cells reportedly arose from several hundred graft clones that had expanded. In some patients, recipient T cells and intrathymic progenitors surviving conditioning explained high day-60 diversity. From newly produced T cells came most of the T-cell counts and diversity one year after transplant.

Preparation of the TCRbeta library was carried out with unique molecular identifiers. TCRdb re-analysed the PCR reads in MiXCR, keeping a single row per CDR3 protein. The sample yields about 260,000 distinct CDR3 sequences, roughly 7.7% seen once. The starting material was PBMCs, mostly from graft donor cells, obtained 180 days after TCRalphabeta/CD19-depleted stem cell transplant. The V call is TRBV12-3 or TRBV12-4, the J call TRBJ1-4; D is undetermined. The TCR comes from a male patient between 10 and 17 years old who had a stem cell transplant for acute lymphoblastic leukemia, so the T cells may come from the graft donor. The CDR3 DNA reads TGTGCCATCCAAACCGCAACTAATGAAAAACTGTTTTTT. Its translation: CAIQTATNEKLFF.